This T cell receptor (beta chain) emerged from a study of cytomegalovirus exposure and HLA in healthy donors. This clone was seen a single time. Primers for the PCR totalled 60 Vbeta and 13 Jbeta. TCRdb's copy holds only in-frame clones and misses some; the assay was immunoSEQ multiplex PCR. The table includes 90,000 to 120,000 clones, 55% to 75% detected once. Germline V CDR1 and CDR2: SGHRS, YFSETQ. The CDR3 contains 17 residues. Deletions cut 2 bases from V and 10 bases from J, with 24 bases between. V and J are TRBV5-1 and TRBJ1-4; D remains unclear. What was sequenced was PBMCs. The receptor was derived from a man aged 30-40 years in good health and CMV-seropositive. DNA for the CDR3: TGCGCCAGCAGCTTTGCGACCTTACGGGAAAAAGGAGGAAAACTGTTTTTT. This encodes CASSFATLREKGGKLFF.